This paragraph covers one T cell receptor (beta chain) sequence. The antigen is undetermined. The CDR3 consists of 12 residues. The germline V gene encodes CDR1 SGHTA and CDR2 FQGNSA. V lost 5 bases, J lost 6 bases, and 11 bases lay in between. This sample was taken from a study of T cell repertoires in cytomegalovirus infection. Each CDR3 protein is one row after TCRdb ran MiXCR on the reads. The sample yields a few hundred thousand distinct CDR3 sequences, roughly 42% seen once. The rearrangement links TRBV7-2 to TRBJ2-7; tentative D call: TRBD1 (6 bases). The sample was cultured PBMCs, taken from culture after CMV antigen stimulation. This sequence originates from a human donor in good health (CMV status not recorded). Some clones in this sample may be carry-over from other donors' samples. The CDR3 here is CASSLWGREQYF. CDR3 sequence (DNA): TGTGCCAGCAGCCTCTGGGGGCGCGAGCAGTACTTC.